This T cell receptor (beta chain) was documented in a study of cytomegalovirus exposure and HLA in healthy donors. V was trimmed by 3 bases and J by 0 bases, leaving 5 bases between them. This CDR3 is 14 amino acids long. Germline values: CDR1 SGHNT, CDR2 YENEEA. 13 Jbeta primers and 60 Vbeta primers were used for the PCR. Per the authors' pipeline: A follow-up analysis tallied some 80 million unique TCR beta chains, approximately 10 million shared. Clones were sequenced by immunoSEQ multiplex PCR, and TCRdb holds only the in-frame ones, with some missing. V and J calls and clone size are those listed in that table; D and trimming were worked out from the DNA. The sample consists of about 130,000 clones, over 60% of them appearing once.

The specimen sequenced was PBMCs. The chain has TRBV11-3 and TRBJ2-2, with D unresolved. The clonotype originates from a male donor in good health and CMV-seropositive. In DNA form, the CDR3 reads TGTGCCAGCAGCTTCACAACGAACACCGGGGAGCTGTTTTTT. It yields the protein CASSFTTNTGELFF.